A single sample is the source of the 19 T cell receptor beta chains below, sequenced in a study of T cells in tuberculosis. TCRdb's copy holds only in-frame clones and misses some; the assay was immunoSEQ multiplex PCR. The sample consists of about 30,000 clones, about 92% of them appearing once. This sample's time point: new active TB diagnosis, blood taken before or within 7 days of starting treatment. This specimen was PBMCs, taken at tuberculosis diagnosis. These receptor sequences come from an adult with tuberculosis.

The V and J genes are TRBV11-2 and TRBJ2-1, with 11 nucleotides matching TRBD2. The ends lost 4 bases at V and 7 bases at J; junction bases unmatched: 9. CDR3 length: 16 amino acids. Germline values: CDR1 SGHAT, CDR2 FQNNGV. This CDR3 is CASSYLSGRAGNEQFF. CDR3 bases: TGTGCCAGCAGCTATCTTAGCGGGAGGGCGGGAAATGAGCAGTTCTTC.

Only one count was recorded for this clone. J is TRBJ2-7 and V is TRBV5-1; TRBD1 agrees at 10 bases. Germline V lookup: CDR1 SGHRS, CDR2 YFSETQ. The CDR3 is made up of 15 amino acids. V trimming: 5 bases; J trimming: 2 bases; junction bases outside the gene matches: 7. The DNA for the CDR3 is TGCGCCAGCAGAGCCGGGACAGGGGTACCCTACGAGCAGTACTTC. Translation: CASRAGTGVPYEQYF.

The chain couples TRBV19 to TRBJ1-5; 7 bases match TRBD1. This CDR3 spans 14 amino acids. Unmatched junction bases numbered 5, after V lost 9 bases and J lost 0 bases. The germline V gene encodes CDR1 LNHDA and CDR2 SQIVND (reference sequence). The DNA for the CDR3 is TGTGCCAGCAGGGGGGAGGATAGCAATCAGCCCCAGCATTTT. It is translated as CASRGEDSNQPQHF.

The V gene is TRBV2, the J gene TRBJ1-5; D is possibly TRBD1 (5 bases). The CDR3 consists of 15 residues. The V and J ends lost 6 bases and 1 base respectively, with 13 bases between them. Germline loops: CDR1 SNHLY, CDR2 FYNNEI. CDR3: CASRGTEISNQPQHF. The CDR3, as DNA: TGTGCCAGCAGGGGGACTGAAATCAGCAATCAGCCCCAGCATTTT. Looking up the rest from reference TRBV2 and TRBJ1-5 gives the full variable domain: EPEVTQTPSHQVTQMGQEVILRCVPISNHLYFYWYRQILGQKVEFLVSFYNNEISEKSEIFDDQFSVERPDGSNFTLKIRSTKLEDSAMYFCASRGTEISNQPQHFGDGTRLSIL.

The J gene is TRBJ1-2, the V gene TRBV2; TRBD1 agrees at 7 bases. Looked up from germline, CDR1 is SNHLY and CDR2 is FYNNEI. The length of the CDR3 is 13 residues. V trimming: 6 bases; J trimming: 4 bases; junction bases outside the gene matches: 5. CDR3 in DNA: TGTGCCAGCAGCAGACAGGGTGTCTATGGCTACACCTTC. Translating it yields CASSRQGVYGYTF.

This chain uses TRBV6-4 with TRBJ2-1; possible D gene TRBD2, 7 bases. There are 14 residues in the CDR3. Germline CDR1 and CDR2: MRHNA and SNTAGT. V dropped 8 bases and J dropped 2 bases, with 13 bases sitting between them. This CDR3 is CASGSGGPYNEQFF. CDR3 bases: TGTGCCAGCGGCTCGGGGGGCCCCTACAATGAGCAGTTCTTC.

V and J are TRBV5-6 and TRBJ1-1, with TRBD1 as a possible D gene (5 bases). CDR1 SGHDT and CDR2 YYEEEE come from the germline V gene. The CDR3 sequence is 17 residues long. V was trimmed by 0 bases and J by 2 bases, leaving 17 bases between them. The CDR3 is CASSLEEGQLSNTEAFF. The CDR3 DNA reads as TGTGCCAGCAGCTTGGAGGAGGGGCAGCTATCTAACACTGAAGCTTTCTTT. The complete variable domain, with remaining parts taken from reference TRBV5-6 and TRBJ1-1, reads DAGVTQSPTHLIKTRGQQVTLRCSPKSGHDTVSWYQQALGQGPQFIFQYYEEEERQRGNFPDRFSGHQFPNYSSELNVNALLLGDSALYLCASSLEEGQLSNTEAFFGQGTRLTVV.

This chain's CDR3 is CASTGEGDQMTQANYGYTF. CDR3 nucleotide sequence: TGCGCCAGTACCGGGGAGGGGGATCAAATGACTCAAGCTAACTATGGCTACACCTTC. This rearrangement joins TRBV23-1 to TRBJ1-2; TRBD1 is a possible D gene (6 bases). TRBV23-1 is designated an ORF whose function remains uncertain. Trimming stripped 9 bases from V and 0 bases from J, with 29 bases between. The length of the CDR3 is 19 residues.

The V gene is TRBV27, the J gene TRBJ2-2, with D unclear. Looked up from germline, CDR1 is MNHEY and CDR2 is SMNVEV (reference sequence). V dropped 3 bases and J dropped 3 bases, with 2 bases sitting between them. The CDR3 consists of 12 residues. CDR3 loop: CASSFYTGELFF. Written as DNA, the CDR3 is TGTGCCAGCAGTTTCTACACCGGGGAGCTGTTTTTT.

CDR3 amino acids: CASSDGLASTDTQYF. CDR3 sequence (DNA): TGTGCCAGCAGCGACGGACTAGCTAGCACAGATACGCAGTATTTT. The chain employs TRBV7-7 and TRBJ2-3; 8 bases are a match to TRBD2. With V trimmed by 5 bases and J by 0 bases, 4 bases remained unmatched. CDR3 length equals 15 residues. Germline loops: CDR1 SSHAT, CDR2 FNYEAQ (reference sequence).

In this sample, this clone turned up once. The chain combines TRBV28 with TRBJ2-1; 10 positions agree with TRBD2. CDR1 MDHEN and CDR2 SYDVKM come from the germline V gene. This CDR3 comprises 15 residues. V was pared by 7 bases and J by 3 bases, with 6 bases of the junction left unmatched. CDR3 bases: TGTGCCAGCACCCTAGCGGGGGATCACTACAATGAGCAGTTCTTC. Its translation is CASTLAGDHYNEQFF.

CDR3 DNA: TGTGCCAGCAGCCGAACTGATCGAGAGCAGTTCTTC. Translated, it gives CASSRTDREQFF. The rearrangement uses TRBV5-6 and TRBJ2-1; D is unclear. Germline V gene lookup returns CDR1 SGHDT and CDR2 YYEEEE. There are 12 residues in the CDR3. V lost 4 bases, J lost 10 bases, and 12 bases lay in between.

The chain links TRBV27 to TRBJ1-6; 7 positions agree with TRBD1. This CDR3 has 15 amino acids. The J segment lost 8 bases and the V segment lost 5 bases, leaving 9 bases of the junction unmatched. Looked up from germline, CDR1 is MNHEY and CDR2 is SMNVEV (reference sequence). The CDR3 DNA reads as TGTGCCAGCAGTGGGGAGACAGGGATGGATTCACCCCTCCACTTT. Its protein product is CASSGETGMDSPLHF.

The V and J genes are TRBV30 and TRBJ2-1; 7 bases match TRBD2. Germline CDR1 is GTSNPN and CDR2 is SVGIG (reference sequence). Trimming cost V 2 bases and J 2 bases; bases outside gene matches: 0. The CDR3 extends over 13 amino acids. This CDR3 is CAWSLAAYNEQFF. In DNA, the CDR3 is TGTGCCTGGAGTCTAGCGGCCTACAATGAGCAGTTCTTC. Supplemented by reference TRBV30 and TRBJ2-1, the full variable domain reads SQTIHQWPATLVQPVGSPLSLECTVEGTSNPNLYWYRQAAGRGLQLLFYSVGIGQISSEVPQNLSASRPQDRQFILSSKKLLLSDSGFYLCAWSLAAYNEQFFGPGTRLTVL.

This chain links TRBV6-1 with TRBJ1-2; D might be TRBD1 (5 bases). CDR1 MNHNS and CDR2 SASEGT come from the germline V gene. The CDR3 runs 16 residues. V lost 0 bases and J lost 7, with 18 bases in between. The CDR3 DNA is TGTGCCAGCAGTGAAGCGCTTGTACCAGGGCCATCTGGCTACACCTTC. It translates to CASSEALVPGPSGYTF.

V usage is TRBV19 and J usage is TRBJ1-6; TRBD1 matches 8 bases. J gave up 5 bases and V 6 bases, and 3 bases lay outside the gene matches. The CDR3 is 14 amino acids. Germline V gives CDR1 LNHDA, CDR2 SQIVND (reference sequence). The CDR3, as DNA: TGTGCCAGTAGAACGGACAGGGATAATTCACCCCTCCACTTT. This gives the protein CASRTDRDNSPLHF.

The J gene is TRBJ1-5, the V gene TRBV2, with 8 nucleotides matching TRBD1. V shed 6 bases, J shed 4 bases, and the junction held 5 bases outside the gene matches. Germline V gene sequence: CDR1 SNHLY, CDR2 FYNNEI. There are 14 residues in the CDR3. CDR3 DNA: TGTGCCAGCAGGGTACAGGGGGGGAATCAGCCCCAGCATTTT. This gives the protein CASRVQGGNQPQHF.

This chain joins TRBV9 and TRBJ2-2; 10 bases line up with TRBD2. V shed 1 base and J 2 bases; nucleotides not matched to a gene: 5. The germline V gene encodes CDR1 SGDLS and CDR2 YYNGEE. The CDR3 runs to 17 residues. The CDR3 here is CASSVTGLAVNTGELFF. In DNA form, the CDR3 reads TGTGCCAGCAGCGTAACCGGACTAGCGGTTAACACCGGGGAGCTGTTTTTT.

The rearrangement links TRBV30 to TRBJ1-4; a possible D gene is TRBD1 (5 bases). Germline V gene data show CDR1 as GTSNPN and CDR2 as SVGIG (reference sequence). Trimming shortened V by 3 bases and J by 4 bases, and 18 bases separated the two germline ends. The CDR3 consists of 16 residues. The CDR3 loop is CAWRTLSGVINEKLFF. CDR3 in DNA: TGTGCCTGGAGAACGTTGTCGGGGGTAATTAATGAAAAACTGTTTTTT.